This T cell receptor (beta chain) stems from a study of blood T cell repertoires in COVID-19 (dated by TCRdb to about 2020). A note on the overall study: Samples covering the acute and convalescent phases of COVID-19 were provided by collaborators in the United States, Italy and Spain. A freely available public database, intended as a resource for researchers studying the immune response to SARS-CoV-2, is where the repertoires were released. Sample metadata almost always included a de-identified subject ID, COVID-19 status, age in years and sex. The samples were drawn from the first 160 participants of the ongoing ImmuneRACE study and from roughly 1,300 subjects provided by 6 global collaborators. The dataset comprised deeply sampled blood TCRbeta repertoires from subjects exposed to, actively infected with, or recovered from COVID-19. The material from the prospective study consisted of cDNA or gDNA derived from T cells, B-cell-depleted T cells, or PBMCs. HLA class I and class II types, where available, came from metadata supplied by the sample provider rather than from assay-based typing. Overall study results and their limits: The amount of clinical and demographic metadata varied by source and participant and was provided uncurated.

Collaborating institutions collected whole blood in K2EDTA tubes following their own protocols. For TCRbeta analysis, collaborators shipped samples in one of three forms: frozen whole blood, isolated PBMCs, or DNA extracted from either of those sample types. Reading from cysteine to phenylalanine, the CDR3 counts 17 amino acids. The read is trimmed to its CDR3 DNA, 51 bases read in frame from base 1. Trimming leaves V shorter by 5 bases and J shorter by 5 bases, with the junction holding 14 bases beyond the gene matches. CDR1 and CDR2 are drawn from the germline V gene (reference sequence): SEHNR, FQNEAQ. TCRbeta CDR3 regions were amplified from genomic DNA by means of the immunoSEQ Assay, a bias-controlled multiplex PCR. The study's processing was this. Within the assay, amplification of reference gene primers was used to estimate how many nucleated cells each sample contained. To quantify the absolute abundance of each unique TCRbeta CDR3 rearrangement, sequence reads were collapsed and filtered. For each sample, productive Simpson clonality was calculated as the square root of Simpson's diversity index across productive rearrangements. The clones in this table, taken by TCRdb from immuneACCESS, are in-frame only. Not every clone is retained; where verified, under half of the shortfall comes from an unresolved V gene, and the cause of the rest is unknown. Clone size and the V and J calls come from that table; the DNA yielded D and trimming. This sample gives under 150,000 clones in total; more than 80% of them show up just once. The top ten clones comprise just over 3% of the sample.

Turning to this clone: The antigen this receptor binds is unknown. Per-base qualities were not stored, and no clone one base away is much larger.

The rearranged segments are TRBV7-9 and TRBJ2-3; 9 nucleotides in the junction match TRBD2. Material: peripheral blood. This receptor was obtained from a woman in her sixties with active COVID-19. The CDR3 reads CASSAGGLSGSKDTQYF. The DNA reads as follows: TGTGCCAGCAGCGCCGGGGGCCTTAGCGGGAGTAAAGATACGCAGTATTTT.